This TCR beta chain was recovered during a study of shared clonotypes between healthy human individuals. Study-wide points: Sampling was confined to blood; repertoires within tissues likely differ. Naive CD4 clonotypes were shared across a handful of donors at roughly 4.6%.

This clone showed up just once. Its antigen is unknown. V dropped 3 bases and J dropped 3 bases, with 11 bases sitting between them. The V gene's germline CDR1 is SGHTA and CDR2 FQGNSA. This CDR3 contains 14 residues. Some clones are missing from TCRdb's copy, which holds only in-frame ones; the method was immunoSEQ multiplex PCR. This table holds about 990,000 clones, approximately 78% found once. The rearrangement uses TRBV7-2 and TRBJ1-2, with D unresolved. The TCR comes from a man between 18 and 35 years old in good health. Some clones in this sample may be carry-over from other donors' samples. The specimen was memory CD4+ T cells from PBMCs. Subset meaning: CD45RA-negative fraction. The CDR3 DNA reads as TGTGCCAGCAGCTTGAGACCAGATTACTATGGCTACACCTTC. This gives the protein CASSLRPDYYGYTF. Combining the CDR3 with reference TRBV7-2 and TRBJ1-2 gives the whole variable domain GAGVSQSPSNKVTEKGKDVELRCDPISGHTALYWYRQSLGQGLEFLIYFQGNSAPDKSGLPSDRFSAERTGGSVSTLTIQRTQQEDSAVYLCASSLRPDYYGYTFGSGTRLTVV.